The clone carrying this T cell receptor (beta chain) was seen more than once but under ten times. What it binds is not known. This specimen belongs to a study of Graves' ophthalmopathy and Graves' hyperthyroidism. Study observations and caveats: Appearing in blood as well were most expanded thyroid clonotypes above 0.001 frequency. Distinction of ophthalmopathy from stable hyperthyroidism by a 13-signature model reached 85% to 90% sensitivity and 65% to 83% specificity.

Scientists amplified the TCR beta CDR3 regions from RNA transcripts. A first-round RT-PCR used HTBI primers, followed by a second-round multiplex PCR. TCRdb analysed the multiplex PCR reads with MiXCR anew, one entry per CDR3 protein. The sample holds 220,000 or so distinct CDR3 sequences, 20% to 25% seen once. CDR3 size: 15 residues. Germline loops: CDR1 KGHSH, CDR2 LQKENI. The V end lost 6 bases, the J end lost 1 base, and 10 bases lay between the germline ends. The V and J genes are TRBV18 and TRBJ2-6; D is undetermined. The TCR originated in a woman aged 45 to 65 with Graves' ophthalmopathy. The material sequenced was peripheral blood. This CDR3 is CASSPDISGANVLTF. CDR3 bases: TGTGCCAGCTCCCCTGACATATCTGGGGCCAACGTCCTGACTTTC.